Presented here are 29 T cell receptor beta chains from one specimen sequenced in a study of T cell responses to AZD1222 COVID-19 vaccine (dated by TCRdb to the early 2020s). Reading the label with the study, this specimen's time point is: about 28 days (+/-7) after the second vaccine dose. The method behind the library was the immunoSEQ multiplex PCR assay. TCRdb took this table from immuneACCESS and kept in-frame rearrangements with V and J called. Such tables lack part of the clones; where checked against another copy, unresolved V genes explain under half of the gap, and the rest is unexplained. This sample lists 120,000 or so clones; around 83% were detected once. The ten largest clones take up roughly a quarter of the sample. Sequencing was performed on peripheral blood, taken 28 days after the second AZD1222 dose. The receptors derive from an adult who received the AZD1222 COVID-19 vaccine.

CDR3 coding DNA: TGTGCCAGCTCTGCGGAACCCAGCTCCTATAATTCACCCCTCCACTTT. Protein product: CASSAEPSSYNSPLHF. The rearrangement uses TRBV18 and TRBJ1-6; D call uncertain. The CDR3 is 16 amino acids. Germline CDR1 KGHSH, CDR2 LQKENI. V lost 6 bases, J lost 0 bases, and 12 bases lay in between.

The J gene is TRBJ1-5, the V gene TRBV18; TRBD1 agrees at 9 bases. Germline V gene data show CDR1 as KGHSH and CDR2 as LQKENI. V lost 9 bases to trimming and J lost 6 bases; unmatched junction nucleotides: 6. The CDR3 consists of 13 residues. The CDR3 nucleotides read TGTGCCAGTAAACAGGGGGCAAGTCAGCCCCAGCATTTT. Its protein product is CASKQGASQPQHF.

This clone has just a few counts. V and J are TRBV3-1 (or the pseudogene TRBV3-2) and TRBJ2-5; the match to TRBD2 covers 7 bases. Germline values: CDR1 LGHDT, CDR2 YNNKEL (reference sequence). V was clipped by 0 bases and J by 5 bases; unmatched bases: 3. CDR3 size: 14 residues. CDR3 region: CASSQEGGRETQYF. CDR3 DNA sequence: TGTGCCAGCAGCCAAGAGGGGGGGAGGGAGACCCAGTACTTC.

The V and J genes are TRBV4-1 and TRBJ2-2, with 11 bases lining up with TRBD2. The CDR3 is 15 residues long. The ends lost 8 bases at V and 2 bases at J; junction bases unmatched: 4. CDR1 and CDR2 (germline): MGHRA, YSYEKL. The CDR3 loop reads CASEGLAENTGELFF. The CDR3, as DNA: TGCGCCAGCGAGGGACTAGCGGAAAACACCGGGGAGCTGTTTTTT.

The CDR3 protein is CASNTRGQPQHF. In DNA form, the CDR3 reads TGTGCCAGCAATACTCGCGGGCAGCCCCAGCATTTT. The chain joins TRBV28 to TRBJ1-5, with D hard to call. V was clipped by 7 bases and J by 7 bases, with 11 bases between them. Germline values: CDR1 MDHEN, CDR2 SYDVKM. This CDR3 has 12 amino acids.

This chain connects TRBV7-6 to TRBJ2-5; 7 bases map to TRBD2. Germline CDR1 is SGHVS and CDR2 is FNYEAQ. The CDR3 extends over 15 amino acids. The J segment lost 6 bases and the V segment lost 1 base, leaving 8 bases of the junction unmatched. The CDR3 loop is CASSLGGSGVQTQYF. The CDR3 region has the DNA TGTGCCAGCAGCTTAGGGGGAAGCGGGGTGCAGACCCAGTACTTC.

The rearrangement links TRBV9 to TRBJ2-6; tentative D call: TRBD2 (5 bases). Germline CDR1 is SGDLS and CDR2 is YYNGEE. V was shortened by 4 bases and J by 2 bases, with 13 bases between the two germline ends. CDR3 length equals 16 residues. CDR3 DNA sequence: TGTGCCAGCAGCCCCCTCACCGGGGCTGGGGCCAACGTCCTGACTTTC. Amino acids: CASSPLTGAGANVLTF.

The rearrangement joins TRBV6-5 to TRBJ1-2, with D uncertain. Trimming took 10 bases from V and 8 from J, leaving 14 bases between them. The germline CDR1 and CDR2 sequences are MNHEY and SVGAGI. CDR3 length: 11 amino acids. CDR3 nucleotides: TGTGCCACCTGGAGACGAGACGGCTACACCTTC. This translates into CATWRRDGYTF.

Only a few counts were recorded for this clone. V is TRBV18 and J is TRBJ1-6, with D possibly TRBD1 on 5 matching bases. Trimming removed 2 bases at V and 8 bases at J, with 7 bases between. Germline loops: CDR1 KGHSH, CDR2 LQKENI. The CDR3 loop spans 13 amino acids. In nucleotides, the CDR3 is TGTGCCAGCTCACCAGACAGCTATTCACCCCTCCACTTT. It translates to CASSPDSYSPLHF.

This chain joins TRBV18 and TRBJ1-1; 12 bases are a match to TRBD1. This CDR3 is 18 amino acids long. The germline V gene encodes CDR1 KGHSH and CDR2 LQKENI. J gave up 6 bases and V 0 bases, and 11 bases lay outside the gene matches. CDR3 protein: CASSPPFGTGGLIAEAFF. DNA for the CDR3: TGTGCCAGCTCACCACCCTTCGGGACAGGGGGCCTTATCGCTGAAGCTTTCTTT. Full variable domain (missing parts from reference TRBV18 and TRBJ1-1): NAGVMQNPRHLVRRRGQEARLRCSPMKGHSHVYWYRQLPEEGLKFMVYLQKENIIDESGMPKERFSAEFPKEGPSILRIQQVVRGDSAAYFCASSPPFGTGGLIAEAFFGQGTRLTVV.

This clone was picked up one time. The genes are TRBV2 and TRBJ1-6; 7 bases agree with TRBD1. The V segment lost 6 bases and the J segment 9 bases; nucleotides outside the gene matches: 8. The length of the CDR3 is 14 residues. Germline-derived CDR1 and CDR2 are SNHLY and FYNNEI. CDR3 nucleotide sequence: TGTGCCAGCAGGGCTCCGGGACAGCGTTCACCCCTCCACTTT. Translating it yields CASRAPGQRSPLHF.

This chain joins TRBV28 and TRBJ1-2, with unresolved D. This CDR3 comprises 10 residues. Germline-derived CDR1 and CDR2 are MDHEN and SYDVKM. Between the trimmed V and J ends, which lost 6 bases and 2 bases, there was a span of 1 base. In DNA, the CDR3 is TGTGCCAGCAGCAACTATGGCTACACCTTC. Translation: CASSNYGYTF.

This chain joins TRBV10-3 and TRBJ1-1; the match to TRBD1 covers 7 bases. The CDR3 is 15 amino acids. Germline assignment: CDR1 ENHRY and CDR2 SYGVKD. V lost 6 bases and J lost 2; bases outside the gene matches: 9. DNA of the CDR3: TGTGCCATCAGCCCGACAGGGAATAGAAACACTGAAGCTTTCTTT. It encodes CAISPTGNRNTEAFF.

This clone was counted a single time. The DNA of the CDR3 is TGTGCCAGCAGCTTCCGGGACAGGATACCCAATGAGCAGTTCTTC. Translated: CASSFRDRIPNEQFF. V usage is TRBV7-2 and J usage is TRBJ2-1; 8 bases map to TRBD1. Unmatched junction bases numbered 7, after V lost 3 bases and J lost 6 bases. Germline V CDR1 and CDR2: SGHTA, FQGNSA. This CDR3 comprises 15 residues.

The J gene is TRBJ1-6, the V gene TRBV7-9, with a tentative D call TRBD1 (5 bases). Germline lookup yields CDR1 SEHNR and CDR2 FQNEAQ (reference sequence). The CDR3 runs 14 residues. V lost 8 bases and J 14 bases, leaving 22 bases between the germline ends. CDR3 sequence reads: CASSLGEWGGALHF. The CDR3 region has the DNA TGTGCCAGCTCCCTAGGGGAGTGGGGAGGGGCCCTCCACTTT.

The chain employs TRBV18 and TRBJ2-7, with D maybe TRBD1 (6 bases). CDR1 is KGHSH, CDR2 LQKENI, per germline. The CDR3 covers 15 residues. V lost 3 bases, J lost 3 bases, and 15 bases lay in between. CDR3 in amino acids: CASSPSQGFSYEQYF. CDR3 bases: TGTGCCAGCTCACCCTCCCAGGGGTTCAGCTACGAGCAGTACTTC.

In this sample, this clone turned up a few times. The V gene is TRBV5-1, the J gene TRBJ2-5, with 11 bases that match TRBD2. The CDR3 extends over 16 amino acids. The trim removed 0 bases at V and 4 bases at J, leaving 5 bases unmatched. Looked up from germline, CDR1 is SGHRS and CDR2 is YFSETQ. For the CDR3, the DNA is TGCGCCAGCAGCTTGGCGGTAGCGGGGGGGAGAGAGACCCAGTACTTC. Protein sequence: CASSLAVAGGRETQYF.

The rearrangement links TRBV5-1 to TRBJ1-3; no reliable D call. V dropped 4 bases and J dropped 4 bases, with 15 bases sitting between them. Germline V gene data show CDR1 as SGHRS and CDR2 as YFSETQ. CDR3 length: 15 residues. For the CDR3, the DNA is TGCGCCAGCAGCCCCGGCCAAGGGATCGGAAACACCATATATTTT. It yields the protein CASSPGQGIGNTIYF. Together with reference TRBV5-1 and TRBJ1-3, the CDR3 gives the full variable domain: KAGVTQTPRYLIKTRGQQVTLSCSPISGHRSVSWYQQTPGQGLQFLFEYFSETQRNKGNFPGRFSGRQFSNSRSEMNVSTLELGDSALYLCASSPGQGIGNTIYFGEGSWLTVV.

The chain carries TRBV18 and TRBJ2-7; 8 bases match TRBD2. CDR3 size: 13 residues. V was clipped by 3 bases and J by 3 bases; unmatched bases: 1. CDR1 KGHSH and CDR2 LQKENI come from the germline V gene. The CDR3 loop is CASSPTSDYEQYF. CDR3 sequence (DNA): TGTGCCAGCTCACCGACTAGCGACTACGAGCAGTACTTC. The full variable domain, in which reference TRBV18 and TRBJ2-7 provide the parts outside the CDR3, is NAGVMQNPRHLVRRRGQEARLRCSPMKGHSHVYWYRQLPEEGLKFMVYLQKENIIDESGMPKERFSAEFPKEGPSILRIQQVVRGDSAAYFCASSPTSDYEQYFGPGTRLTVT.

V is TRBV3-1 (or the pseudogene TRBV3-2) and J is TRBJ2-7; 10 bases are a match to TRBD2. The CDR3 consists of 15 residues. V gave up 3 bases and J gave up 0 bases; unmatched junction bases: 2. Per the germline V gene, CDR1 is LGHDT and CDR2 is YNNKEL (reference sequence). The CDR3 here is CASSHASGGSYEQYF. The CDR3 coding sequence is TGTGCCAGCAGCCATGCTAGCGGGGGCTCCTACGAGCAGTACTTC.

This rearrangement joins TRBV2 to TRBJ2-2; TRBD1 might be the D (6 bases). The CDR3 contains 17 residues. V shed 6 bases and J shed 2 bases, with 19 bases lying between them. Germline CDR1 reads SNHLY; CDR2 reads FYNNEI. The CDR3 spells CASSFKIGQLNTGELFF. Written as DNA, the CDR3 is TGTGCCAGCAGCTTTAAGATCGGACAGCTCAACACCGGGGAGCTGTTTTTT.

This chain joins TRBV9 and TRBJ2-2; no firm D call. CDR1 and CDR2 (germline): SGDLS, YYNGEE. The V gene lost 4 bases and the J gene lost 8 bases, with 18 bases spanning the gap. The CDR3 is made up of 15 amino acids. The CDR3 sequence is CASSPEDGFTGELFF. CDR3 DNA: TGTGCCAGCAGCCCTGAGGACGGTTTTACGGGGGAGCTGTTTTTT.

The chain has TRBV10-3 and TRBJ1-1; D gene unclear. CDR1 is ENHRY, CDR2 SYGVKD, per germline. V gave up 4 bases and J gave up 3 bases, with 6 bases separating them. This CDR3 has 12 residues. CDR3 in amino acids: CAISGDYTEAFF. The CDR3 bases are TGTGCCATCAGTGGGGATTACACTGAAGCTTTCTTT.

The rearrangement uses TRBV7-6 and TRBJ2-7; perhaps TRBD1 as D (5 bases). Germline CDR1 reads SGHVS; CDR2 reads FNYEAQ. V was trimmed by 2 bases and J by 0 bases, leaving 11 bases between them. This CDR3 has 15 residues. The CDR3 DNA reads TGTGCCAGCAGCTTAATAGGACAAACCTCCTACGAGCAGTACTTC. Encoded protein: CASSLIGQTSYEQYF.

Concerning this clone itself: The sample has other DNA sequences that encode this CDR3 too. This chain's CDR3 is CASSSGGGETQYF. The DNA of the CDR3 is TGCGCCAGCAGCTCTGGGGGAGGAGAGACCCAGTACTTC. The rearrangement uses TRBV5-1 and TRBJ2-5, with D maybe TRBD2 (6 bases). The CDR3 is 13 amino acids. Germline CDR1 SGHRS, CDR2 YFSETQ. V lost 3 bases and J lost 4, with 10 bases in between.

This clone was recorded once. The V and J genes are TRBV3-1 (or the pseudogene TRBV3-2) and TRBJ2-3, with D uncertain. The CDR3 sequence is 16 residues long. The germline CDR1 and CDR2 sequences are LGHDT and YNNKEL (reference sequence). Trimming shortened V by 1 base and J by 1 base, and 12 bases separated the two germline ends. CDR3 protein: CASSQGGSPGTDTQYF. The CDR3 nucleotides are TGTGCCAGCAGCCAAGGCGGAAGCCCGGGCACAGATACGCAGTATTTT.

This chain's CDR3 is CASNQKGPGELFF. Written as DNA, the CDR3 is TGTGCCAGCAACCAAAAGGGGCCCGGGGAGCTGTTTTTT. This chain links TRBV12-3 or TRBV12-4 with TRBJ2-2; possibly TRBD1 for D (5 bases). The CDR3 covers 13 residues. V was pared by 7 bases and J by 6 bases, with 12 bases between.

The genes are TRBV28 and TRBJ1-5; TRBD1 aligns across 8 bases. Germline V gene sequence: CDR1 MDHEN, CDR2 SYDVKM. Germline trimming cut 6 bases from V and 2 bases from J; bases unmatched to any gene: 3. The CDR3 sequence is 14 residues long. Here the CDR3 DNA reads TGTGCCAGCAGCCCGGGACAGGGCAATCAGCCCCAGCATTTT. This codes for CASSPGQGNQPQHF.

This chain joins TRBV19 and TRBJ2-2; D tentatively reads TRBD1 or TRBD2 (6 bases each). The germline V and J ends were trimmed by 6 bases and 1 base, with 9 bases remaining between them. Germline V gives CDR1 LNHDA, CDR2 SQIVND (reference sequence). The CDR3 totals 14 residues. DNA for the CDR3: TGTGCCAGTAGGAGGGGGGTGAACACCGGGGAGCTGTTTTTT. Its translation: CASRRGVNTGELFF. Filled out from reference TRBV19 and TRBJ2-2, the complete variable domain reads DGGITQSPKYLFRKEGQNVTLSCEQNLNHDAMYWYRQDPGQGLRLIYYSQIVNDFQKGDIAEGYSVSREKKESFPLTVTSAQKNPTAFYLCASRRGVNTGELFFGEGSRLTVL.